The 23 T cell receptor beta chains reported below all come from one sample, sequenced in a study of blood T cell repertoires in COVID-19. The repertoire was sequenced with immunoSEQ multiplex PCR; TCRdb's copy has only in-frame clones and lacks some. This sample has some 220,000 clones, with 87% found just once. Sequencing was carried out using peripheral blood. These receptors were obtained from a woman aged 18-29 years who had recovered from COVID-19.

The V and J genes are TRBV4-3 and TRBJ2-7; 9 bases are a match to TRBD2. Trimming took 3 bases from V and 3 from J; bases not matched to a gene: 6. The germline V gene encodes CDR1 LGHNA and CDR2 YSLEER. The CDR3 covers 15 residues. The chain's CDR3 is CASSHNAGGYYEQYF. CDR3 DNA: TGCGCCAGCAGCCACAATGCGGGAGGGTACTACGAGCAGTACTTC.

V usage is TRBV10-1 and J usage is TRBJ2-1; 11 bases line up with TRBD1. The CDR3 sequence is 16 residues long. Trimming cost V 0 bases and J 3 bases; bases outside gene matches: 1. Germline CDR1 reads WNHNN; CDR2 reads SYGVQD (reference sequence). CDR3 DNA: TGCGCCAGCAGTGAGTCTGGGACAGGGGGCTACAATGAGCAGTTCTTC. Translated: CASSESGTGGYNEQFF.

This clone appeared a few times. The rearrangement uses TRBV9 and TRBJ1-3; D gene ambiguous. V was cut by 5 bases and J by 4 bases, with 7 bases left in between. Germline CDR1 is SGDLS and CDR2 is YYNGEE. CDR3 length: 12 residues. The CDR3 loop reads CASSLSGNTIYF. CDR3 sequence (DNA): TGTGCCAGCAGTCTGTCGGGAAACACCATATATTTT.

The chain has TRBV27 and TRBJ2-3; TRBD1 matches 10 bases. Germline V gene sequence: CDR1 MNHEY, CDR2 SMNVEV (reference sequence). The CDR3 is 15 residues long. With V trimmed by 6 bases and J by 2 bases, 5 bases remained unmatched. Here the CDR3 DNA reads TGTGCCAGCAGGCGACAGGGGGCACCCACAGATACGCAGTATTTT. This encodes CASRRQGAPTDTQYF.

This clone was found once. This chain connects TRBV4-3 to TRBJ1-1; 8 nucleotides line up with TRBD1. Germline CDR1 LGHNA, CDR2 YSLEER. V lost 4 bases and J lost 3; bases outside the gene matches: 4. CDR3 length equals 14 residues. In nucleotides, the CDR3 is TGCGCCAGCAGCCTCGGGACAGGTCACACTGAAGCTTTCTTT. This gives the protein CASSLGTGHTEAFF.

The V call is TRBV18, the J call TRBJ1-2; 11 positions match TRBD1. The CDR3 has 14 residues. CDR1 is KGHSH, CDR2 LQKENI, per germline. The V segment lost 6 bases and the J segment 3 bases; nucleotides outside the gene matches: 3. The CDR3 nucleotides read TGTGCCAGCTCGCGGGGACAGGGGGACTATGGCTACACCTTC. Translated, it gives CASSRGQGDYGYTF.

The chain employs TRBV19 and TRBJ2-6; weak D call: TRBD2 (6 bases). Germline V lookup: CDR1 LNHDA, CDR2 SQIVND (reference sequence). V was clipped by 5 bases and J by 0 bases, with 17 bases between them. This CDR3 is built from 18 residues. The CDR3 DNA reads TGTGCCAGTAGTTGGAAGGGACTCACTTACTCTGGGGCCAACGTCCTGACTTTC. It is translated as CASSWKGLTYSGANVLTF. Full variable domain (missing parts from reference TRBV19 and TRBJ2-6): DGGITQSPKYLFRKEGQNVTLSCEQNLNHDAMYWYRQDPGQGLRLIYYSQIVNDFQKGDIAEGYSVSREKKESFPLTVTSAQKNPTAFYLCASSWKGLTYSGANVLTFGAGSRLTVL.

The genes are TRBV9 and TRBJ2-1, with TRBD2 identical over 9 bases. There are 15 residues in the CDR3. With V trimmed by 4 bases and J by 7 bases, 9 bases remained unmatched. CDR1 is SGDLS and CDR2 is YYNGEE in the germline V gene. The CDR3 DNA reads TGTGCCAGCAGCTACCCGGGACTAGCAGATAATGAGCAGTTCTTC. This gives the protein CASSYPGLADNEQFF.

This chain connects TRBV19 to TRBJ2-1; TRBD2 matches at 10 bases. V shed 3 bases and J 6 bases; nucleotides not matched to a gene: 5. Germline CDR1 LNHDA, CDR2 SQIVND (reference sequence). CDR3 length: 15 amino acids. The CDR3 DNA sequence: TGTGCCAGTAGTATCCCCCTAGCGGGAGTCAATGAGCAGTTCTTC. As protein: CASSIPLAGVNEQFF.

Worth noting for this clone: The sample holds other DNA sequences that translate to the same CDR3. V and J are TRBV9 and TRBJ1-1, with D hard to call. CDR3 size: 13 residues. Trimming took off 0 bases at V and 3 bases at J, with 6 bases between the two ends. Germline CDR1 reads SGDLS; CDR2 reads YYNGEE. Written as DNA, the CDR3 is TGTGCCAGCAGCGTAGGTGCGGACACTGAAGCTTTCTTT. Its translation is CASSVGADTEAFF.

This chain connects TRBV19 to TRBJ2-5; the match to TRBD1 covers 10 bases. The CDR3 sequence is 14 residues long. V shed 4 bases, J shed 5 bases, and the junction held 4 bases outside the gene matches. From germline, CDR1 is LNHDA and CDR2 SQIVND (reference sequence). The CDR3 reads CASSNDRGRETQYF. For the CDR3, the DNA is TGTGCCAGTAGTAACGACAGGGGGCGGGAGACCCAGTACTTC.

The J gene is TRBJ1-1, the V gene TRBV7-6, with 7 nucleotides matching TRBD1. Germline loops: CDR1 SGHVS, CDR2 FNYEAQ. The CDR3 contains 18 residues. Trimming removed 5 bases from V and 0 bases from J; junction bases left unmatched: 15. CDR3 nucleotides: TGTGCCAGCAGCCAAATACCCGCAGGGGGAGAAATGAACACTGAAGCTTTCTTT. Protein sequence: CASSQIPAGGEMNTEAFF.

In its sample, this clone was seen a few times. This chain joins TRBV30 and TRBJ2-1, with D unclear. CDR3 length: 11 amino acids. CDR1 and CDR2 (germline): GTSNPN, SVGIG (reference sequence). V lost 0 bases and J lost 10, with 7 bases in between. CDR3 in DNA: TGTGCCTGGAGTGTAACTCTCGAGCAGTTCTTC. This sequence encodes CAWSVTLEQFF.

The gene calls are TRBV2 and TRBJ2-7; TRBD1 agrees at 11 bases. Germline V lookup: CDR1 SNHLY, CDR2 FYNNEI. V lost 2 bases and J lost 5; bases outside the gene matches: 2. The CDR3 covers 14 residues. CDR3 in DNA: TGTGCCAGCAGTGAATGGACAGGGGGCGACGAGCAGTACTTC. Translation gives CASSEWTGGDEQYF. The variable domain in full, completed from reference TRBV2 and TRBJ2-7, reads EPEVTQTPSHQVTQMGQEVILRCVPISNHLYFYWYRQILGQKVEFLVSFYNNEISEKSEIFDDQFSVERPDGSNFTLKIRSTKLEDSAMYFCASSEWTGGDEQYFGPGTRLTVT.

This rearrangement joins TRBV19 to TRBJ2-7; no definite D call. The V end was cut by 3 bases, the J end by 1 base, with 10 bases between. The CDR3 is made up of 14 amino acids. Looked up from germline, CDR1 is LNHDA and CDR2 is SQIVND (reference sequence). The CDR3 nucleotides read TGTGCCAGTAGTATGGTGTTTCGGTCCTACGAGCAGTACTTC. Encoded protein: CASSMVFRSYEQYF.

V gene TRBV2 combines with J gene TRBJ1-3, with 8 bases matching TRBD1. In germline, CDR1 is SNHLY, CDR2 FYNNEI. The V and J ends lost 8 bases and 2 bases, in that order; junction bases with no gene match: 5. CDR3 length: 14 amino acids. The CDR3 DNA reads TGTGCCAGCCGGCAGACAGGGGCTGGAAACACCATATATTTT. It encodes CASRQTGAGNTIYF.

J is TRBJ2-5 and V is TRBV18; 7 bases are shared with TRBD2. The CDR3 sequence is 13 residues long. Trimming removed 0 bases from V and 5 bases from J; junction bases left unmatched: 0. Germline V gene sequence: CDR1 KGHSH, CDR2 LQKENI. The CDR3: CASSPPAGETQYF. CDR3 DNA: TGTGCCAGCTCACCACCAGCGGGGGAGACCCAGTACTTC.

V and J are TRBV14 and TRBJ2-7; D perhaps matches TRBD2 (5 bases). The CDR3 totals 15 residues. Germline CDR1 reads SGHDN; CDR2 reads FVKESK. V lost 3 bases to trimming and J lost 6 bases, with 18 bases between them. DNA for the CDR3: TGTGCCAGCAGCCAGACTATGACTCCCGAGGGCGAGCAGTACTTC. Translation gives CASSQTMTPEGEQYF.

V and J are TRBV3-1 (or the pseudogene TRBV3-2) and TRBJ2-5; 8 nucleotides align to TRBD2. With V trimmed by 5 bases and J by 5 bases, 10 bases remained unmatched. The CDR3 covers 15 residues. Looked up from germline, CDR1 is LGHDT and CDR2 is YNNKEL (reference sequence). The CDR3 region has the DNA TGTGCCAGCAGCAGTCAGCGGGAGCGTATTGAGACCCAGTACTTC. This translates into CASSSQRERIETQYF.

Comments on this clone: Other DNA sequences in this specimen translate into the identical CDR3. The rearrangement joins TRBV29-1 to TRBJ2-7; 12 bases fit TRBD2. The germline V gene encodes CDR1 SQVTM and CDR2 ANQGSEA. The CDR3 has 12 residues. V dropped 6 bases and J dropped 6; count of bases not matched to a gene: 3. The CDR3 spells CSVEGLAGEQYF. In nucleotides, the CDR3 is TGCAGCGTCGAGGGACTAGCGGGCGAGCAGTACTTC.

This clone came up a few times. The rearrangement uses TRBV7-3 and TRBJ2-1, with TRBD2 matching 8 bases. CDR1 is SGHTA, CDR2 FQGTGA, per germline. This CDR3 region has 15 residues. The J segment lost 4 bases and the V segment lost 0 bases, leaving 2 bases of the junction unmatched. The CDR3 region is CASSLTSGIYNEQFF. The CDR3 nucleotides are TGTGCCAGCAGCTTAACTAGCGGGATATACAATGAGCAGTTCTTC.

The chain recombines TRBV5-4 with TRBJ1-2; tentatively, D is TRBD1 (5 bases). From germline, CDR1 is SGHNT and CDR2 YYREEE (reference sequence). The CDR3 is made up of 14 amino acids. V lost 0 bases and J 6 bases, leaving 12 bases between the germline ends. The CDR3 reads CASSLDGGRNGYTF. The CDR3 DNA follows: TGTGCCAGCAGCTTGGACGGGGGGAGGAATGGCTACACCTTC.

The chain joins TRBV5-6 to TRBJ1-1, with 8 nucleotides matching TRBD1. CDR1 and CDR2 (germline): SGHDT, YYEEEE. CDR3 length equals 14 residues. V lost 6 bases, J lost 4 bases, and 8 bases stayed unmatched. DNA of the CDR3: TGTGCCAGCACCATACAGGGGGGGGCCACTGAAGCTTTCTTT. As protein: CASTIQGGATEAFF.